A selection of T cell receptor beta chains follows, all from one sample in a study of blood T cell repertoires in COVID-19. Assay: immunoSEQ multiplex PCR; the TCRdb copy retains only in-frame clones and omits some. The sample lists roughly 160,000 clones, approximately 81% occurring once. The sample consisted of peripheral blood. These receptors originate from a woman between 45 and 65 years old with COVID-19, enrolled during active disease. Each CDR3 is given with its conserved first and last residue. The order of the fields is J gene, D gene, V gene, clone size, CDR3 DNA, CDR3 protein. D genes are given only for firm matches. A clone size is listed for some rows: how often the clone was seen (once, few, many), or a class if it is expanded.

TRBJ2-1,TRBD1,TRBV30,NA,TGTGCCTGGAGTGTACAGGGGATTCCCTCCTACAATGAGCAGTTCTTC,CAWSVQGIPSYNEQFF
TRBJ1-4,NA,TRBV7-9,NA,TGTGCCAGCAGCTTGAAAGGGAGTGAAAAACTGTTTTTT,CASSLKGSEKLFF
TRBJ1-4,NA,TRBV4-1,NA,TGCGCCAGCAGCCAAGGCGGAGAAAAACTGTTTTTT,CASSQGGEKLFF
TRBJ2-7,TRBD1,TRBV7-8,NA,TGTGCCAGCAGCCCGACAGGGGGCCAGGACGAGCAGTACTTC,CASSPTGGQDEQYF
TRBJ2-3,TRBD2,TRBV5-3,NA,TGTGCCAGAAGCTTGGCCCAGCTAGCGGGGGACCCTTGCACAGATACGCAGTATTTT,CARSLAQLAGDPCTDTQYF
TRBJ2-3,TRBD2,TRBV29-1,once,TGCAGCGTTGGGAGCGGGGGGCAAACAGATACGCAGTATTTT,CSVGSGGQTDTQYF
TRBJ2-7,NA,TRBV29-1,NA,TGCAGCGTTGATAAGGGAGACTACGAGCAGTACTTC,CSVDKGDYEQYF
TRBJ1-4,TRBD1,TRBV29-1,NA,TGCAGCGCGGGACAGCCTAATGAAAAACTGTTTTTT,CSAGQPNEKLFF
TRBJ1-2,NA,TRBV10-2,NA,TGCGCCAGCAGTGACCAGGGCAGGGGAGACCAGCTTGGCTACACCTTC,CASSDQGRGDQLGYTF
TRBJ2-5,NA,TRBV10-3,NA,TGTGCCATCAGTGAGGGGGCAGGGCAAGAGACCCAGTACTTC,CAISEGAGQETQYF
TRBJ2-7,NA,TRBV4-1,NA,TGCGCCAGCAGCCAAGATGAAGGAGGTACCACCTACGAGCAGTACTTC,CASSQDEGGTTYEQYF
TRBJ2-3,NA,TRBV24-1,NA,TGTGCCACCAGTGATACAACAGATACGCAGTATTTT,CATSDTTDTQYF
TRBJ2-4,TRBD1,TRBV5-4,NA,TGTGCCAGCAGCTTGGACCGGGACAGGACAGCCAAAAACATTCAGTACTTC,CASSLDRDRTAKNIQYF
TRBJ1-1,NA,TRBV20-1,few,TGCAGTGGACTGATGAACACTGAAGCTTTCTTT,CSGLMNTEAFF
TRBJ1-2,NA,TRBV28,NA,TGTGCCAGCACCCCGGGGGGTAGATTTTATGGCTACACCTTC,CASTPGGRFYGYTF
TRBJ2-5,NA,TRBV11-3,NA,TGTGCCAGCAGCGTCCCGGACTTAGGGAGGGAGACCCAGTACTTC,CASSVPDLGRETQYF
TRBJ1-2,TRBD1,TRBV2,NA,TGTGCCAGCAGTTTAACAGGGGGCCGTGGCTACACCTTC,CASSLTGGRGYTF
TRBJ1-3,NA,TRBV3-1/TRBV3-2,NA,TGTGCCAGCAGGGGCGACAGGCATGGAAACACCATATATTTT,CASRGDRHGNTIYF
TRBJ2-7,NA,TRBV7-2,NA,TGTGCCAGCAGCGACGCCTTCTCGGGGGATCCCCACGAGCAGTACTTC,CASSDAFSGDPHEQYF
TRBJ1-2,NA,TRBV30,NA,TGTGCCTGGAGCTTACAGGCTAATAGCAACTATGGCTACACCTTC,CAWSLQANSNYGYTF
TRBJ2-2,NA,TRBV7-2,NA,TGTGCCAGCAGGGATCCGGGACAAGCGAACACCGGGGAGCTGTTTTTT,CASRDPGQANTGELFF
TRBJ1-3,NA,TRBV30,NA,TGTGCCTGGAGGCTAACAGGGTCTGGAAACACCATATATTTT,CAWRLTGSGNTIYF
TRBJ2-5,NA,TRBV7-9,once,TGTGCCAGCAGCCGGATGGGGGCCGGATTGACCCAGTACTTC,CASSRMGAGLTQYF
TRBJ1-2,TRBD1,TRBV10-1,once,TGCGCCAGCAGTGGGACAGGGGGCTTCGGCTACACCTTC,CASSGTGGFGYTF
TRBJ2-2,TRBD2,TRBV11-2,once,TGTGCCAGCAGCTCGAGACTAGCGGGGGCCGGGGAGCTGTTTTTT,CASSSRLAGAGELFF
TRBJ1-4,TRBD1,TRBV2,NA,TGTGCCAGCAGAGACAGGGGAACTAATGAAAAACTGTTTTTT,CASRDRGTNEKLFF
TRBJ2-1,TRBD2,TRBV11-2,NA,TGTGCCAGCAGCGGCCCGTCGACTAGCGGGGGGCCCAACAATGAGCAGTTCTTC,CASSGPSTSGGPNNEQFF
TRBJ1-2,NA,TRBV11-1,once,TGTGCCAGCAGCTTGGCTGCGGGAGTGGACTATGGCTACACCTTC,CASSLAAGVDYGYTF
TRBJ1-1,NA,TRBV5-4,NA,TGTGCCAGCAGCTCCGACAGACTGGACACTGAAGCTTTCTTT,CASSSDRLDTEAFF
TRBJ2-3,NA,TRBV2,NA,TGTGCCAGCAGAAGAAGAGGACTTCTGGGCACAGATACGCAGTATTTT,CASRRRGLLGTDTQYF
TRBJ2-3,NA,TRBV2,few,TGTGCCAGCAGTCTGGCGGGATCAGATACGCAGTATTTT,CASSLAGSDTQYF
TRBJ2-1,NA,TRBV6-5,NA,TGTGCCAGCAGTTACTCGCGGCAGGGTTTCTACAATGAGCAGTTCTTC,CASSYSRQGFYNEQFF
TRBJ2-5,TRBD2,TRBV19,NA,TGTGCCAGTAGTGAGGTCGCTAGCGGGGGGGCGGGAGAGACCCAGTACTTC,CASSEVASGGAGETQYF
TRBJ1-1,NA,TRBV25-1,NA,TGTGCCAGCAGGTTTATGGGGGGGCCTGAAGCTTTCTTT,CASRFMGGPEAFF
TRBJ1-4,TRBD1,TRBV7-9,once,TGTGCCAGCAGGCCGGGAGGGGGCGAGGAAAAACTGTTTTTT,CASRPGGGEEKLFF
TRBJ1-1,TRBD1,TRBV6-5,NA,TGTGCCAGCAGTTCCCCGACAGGGGTAACTGAAGCTTTCTTT,CASSSPTGVTEAFF
TRBJ1-5,NA,TRBV14,NA,TGTGCCAGCAGCCGCCCGCCGGGACAAGTTTATCAAAATCAGCCCCAGCATTTT,CASSRPPGQVYQNQPQHF
TRBJ2-5,TRBD2,TRBV7-6,NA,TGTGCCAGCAGCCCCGGACTAGCGGGGCAAATCCAAGAGACCCAGTACTTC,CASSPGLAGQIQETQYF
TRBJ2-1,NA,TRBV20-1,NA,TGCAGTGCTAGTCCCGGGTCGACGTCCTACAATGAGCAGTTCTTC,CSASPGSTSYNEQFF
TRBJ2-7,TRBD2,TRBV13,once,TGTGCCAGCAGCCTACCACTAGCGGGGGGCTACGAGCAGTACTTC,CASSLPLAGGYEQYF
TRBJ1-3,NA,TRBV18,NA,TGTGCCAGCTCACCCCCAGGCAGGACTGATTCTGGAAACACCATATATTTT,CASSPPGRTDSGNTIYF
TRBJ2-1,NA,TRBV11-2,NA,TGTGCCAGCAGCTTCCAGGTGGGGAGGGGGAGCTCCTACAATGAGCAGTTCTTC,CASSFQVGRGSSYNEQFF
TRBJ1-5,NA,TRBV4-1,NA,TGCGCCAGCAGCCTAATTCCCCTGGGGGCAGATAGCAATCAGCCCCAGCATTTT,CASSLIPLGADSNQPQHF
TRBJ1-2,NA,TRBV7-2,NA,TGTGCCAGCAGCTTATACAGGGTTGAAGGCTACACCTTC,CASSLYRVEGYTF
TRBJ1-1,NA,TRBV10-3,once,TGTGCCATCAGGGACTTTGACGGCGTGAACACTGAAGCTTTCTTT,CAIRDFDGVNTEAFF
TRBJ1-6,TRBD1,TRBV6-5,NA,TGTGCCAGCAGCCGCGGGGACAGACTTTATTCACCCCTCCACTTT,CASSRGDRLYSPLHF
TRBJ1-5,TRBD1,TRBV3-1/TRBV3-2,few,TGTGCCAGCAGCCAGGACAGGGGAAATCAGCCCCAGCATTTT,CASSQDRGNQPQHF
TRBJ2-4,NA,TRBV9,once,TGTGCCAGCAGCGTATCACAGGGCGAAAACATTCAGTACTTC,CASSVSQGENIQYF
TRBJ2-7,NA,TRBV5-1,NA,TGCGCCAGCAGCTTGGGACAGGACTACGAGCAGTACTTC,CASSLGQDYEQYF
TRBJ1-2,TRBD1,TRBV29-1,NA,TGCAGCGCTCATGATAGGAACAGGGGAACGTATGGCTACACCTTC,CSAHDRNRGTYGYTF
TRBJ2-5,TRBD2,TRBV11-2,NA,TGTGCCAGCAGCTTAGTGATAGCGGGGCCACCGTACCAAGAGACCCAGTACTTC,CASSLVIAGPPYQETQYF
TRBJ1-3,TRBD1,TRBV7-9,few,TGTGCCAGCAGCCCCAGGGGGCTGGCTGGAAACACCATATATTTT,CASSPRGLAGNTIYF
TRBJ2-2,TRBD2,TRBV7-6,NA,TGTGCCAGCAGCCCCGGGACTAGCGTCACCGGGGAGCTGTTTTTT,CASSPGTSVTGELFF
TRBJ2-6,NA,TRBV7-6,NA,TGTGCCAGCAGCCCCATCTCTGGGGCCAACGTCCTGACTTTC,CASSPISGANVLTF
TRBJ2-5,NA,TRBV6-5,NA,TGTGCCAGCAGTCGCGGGTCCATCTGGACCCAGTACTTC,CASSRGSIWTQYF
TRBJ1-5,NA,TRBV4-1,few,TGCGCCAGCAGCCAAGCAGCGGCAATTAGCAATCAGCCCCAGCATTTT,CASSQAAAISNQPQHF
TRBJ2-1,TRBD2,TRBV2,NA,TGTGCCAGCAGTGAAAGGACTAGCGGGGGCCGGGAGCAGTTCTTC,CASSERTSGGREQFF